This T cell receptor (beta chain) was recorded in a study of CD4 T cells in relation to SARS-CoV-2 and coronaviruses. Study context: After nine to eleven days of antigen culture, PBMC TCR beta CDR3s were sequenced. Convalescent patients were eight or nine males and a handful of females; two were Hispanic. General study results and limits: Pre-pandemic and post-infection samples never came from the same donor. The assay detects memory recall responses, not culture-primed primary responses.

Method: immunoSEQ multiplex PCR; TCRdb's copy keeps in-frame clones and lacks some. The table includes about 41,000 clones, about 87% detected once. On this clone: What it recognizes is unknown.

Trimming shortened V by 5 bases and J by 5 bases, and 9 bases separated the two germline ends. Germline V gives CDR1 SGHTA, CDR2 FQGNSA. This CDR3 is 13 amino acids long. Sequencing was done on a sample of naive CD4+ T cells from PBMCs, cultured in vitro. Subset denoted: naive CD4+ T cells isolated by negative enrichment. This receptor was identified in an adult with COVID-19. J is TRBJ2-2 and V is TRBV7-2, with D uncertain. CDR3 sequence (DNA): TGTGCCAGCAGCCTCCGTGATACCGGGGAGCTGTTTTTT. Translated: CASSLRDTGELFF.